Listed below are T cell receptor beta chains from one sample, sequenced in a study of long-term antiretroviral therapy in people with HIV. Assay used: immunoSEQ multiplex PCR; TCRdb lists only in-frame clones, some missing. This sample carries some 14,000 clones, 70% to 85% of them seen once, and the ten largest clones take approximately 20%. Material: unsorted PBMCs, obtained just before starting antiretroviral therapy. The source is a man in his forties with HIV. The CDR3 runs from the conserved cysteine through the conserved F or W. The D gene is left open where the match is weak. Some rows mark clone size as missing; the rest say once, few, many or name a class of expanded clone.

TRBV7-9	TRBJ1-1	15	TRBD1	-	CASSLGTGDHTEAFF	TGTGCCAGCAGCCTAGGGACAGGCGATCACACTGAAGCTTTCTTT
TRBV7-9	TRBJ2-5	14	-	-	CASSFSSGQETQYF	TGTGCCAGCAGCTTCTCGTCGGGGCAAGAGACCCAGTACTTC
TRBV4-1	TRBJ1-6	15	-	-	CASSQGRGFNSPLHF	TGCGCCAGCAGCCAGGGACGGGGATTTAATTCACCCCTCCACTTT
TRBV13	TRBJ2-3	13	-	-	CASSLFNTDTQYF	TGTGCCAGCAGCCTATTTAACACAGATACGCAGTATTTT
TRBV29-1	TRBJ1-2	13	-	-	CSVEVRGYYGYTF	TGCAGCGTTGAAGTTCGCGGATACTATGGCTACACCTTC
TRBV14	TRBJ1-1	13	-	-	CASSQSANTEAFF	TGTGCCAGCAGCCAGTCGGCAAACACTGAAGCTTTCTTT
TRBV19	TRBJ1-3	14	-	few	CASSIVETGNTIYF	TGTGCCAGTAGTATCGTAGAAACTGGAAACACCATATATTTT
TRBV5-6	TRBJ2-5	15	-	-	CASSFVTAHQETQYF	TGTGCCAGCAGCTTCGTTACAGCCCACCAAGAGACCCAGTACTTC
TRBV4-1	TRBJ1-3	15	TRBD1	-	CASSWDRDSGNTIYF	TGCGCCAGCAGCTGGGACAGGGACTCTGGAAACACCATATATTTT
TRBV10-1	TRBJ2-3	14	-	-	CASSEGGATDTQYF	TGCGCCAGCAGTGAGGGGGGGGCCACAGATACGCAGTATTTT
TRBV4-1	TRBJ1-5	17	-	-	CASSQGAPQISNQPQHF	TGCGCCAGCAGCCAAGGGGCCCCACAGATTAGCAATCAGCCCCAGCATTTT
TRBV11-2	TRBJ2-2	15	-	-	CASSRSGSNTGELFF	TGTGCCAGCAGCCGGTCAGGGTCGAACACCGGGGAGCTGTTTTTT
TRBV6-1	TRBJ1-1	15	-	-	CASSEYKGTDTEAFF	TGTGCCAGCAGTGAATATAAGGGGACGGACACTGAAGCTTTCTTT